This entry describes one T cell receptor beta chain. The antigen this receptor binds is unknown. Per-base quality was not reported, and no clone a single base away is much larger than it. The immunoSEQ Assay, a bias-controlled multiplex PCR, was used to amplify TCRbeta CDR3 regions from genomic DNA. Turning to the authors' computational methods: Within the assay, amplification of reference gene primers was used to estimate how many nucleated cells each sample contained. Sequence reads were collapsed and filtered to measure the absolute abundance of every unique TCRbeta CDR3 rearrangement. For each sample, productive Simpson clonality was calculated by taking the square root of Simpson's diversity index across productive rearrangements. Not all clones reach the TCRdb copy of this immuneACCESS table, which keeps in-frame sequences only. Checked studies attribute under half of the gap to unresolved V genes and leave the rest unexplained. The DNA was the basis for D and trimming; V, J and clone size are from that table. This sample lists approximately 130,000 clones; more than 80% were detected once. The ten largest clones add up to about 4.3% of the sample.

V gives up 5 bases and J gives up 2 bases, and the segment between their germline ends measures 10 bases. CDR1 and CDR2, looked up from the germline V gene, are MNHEY and SVGAGI. The CDR3 contains 13 residues, cysteine and phenylalanine counted. Just CDR3 DNA is preserved here, 39 bases in frame from base 1. The collaborating institutions used their own protocols to collect whole blood in K2EDTA tubes. For TCRbeta analysis, collaborator samples were shipped as frozen whole blood, as isolated PBMCs, or as DNA extracted from either sample type. The source of the sample is a study of blood T cell repertoires in COVID-19 (dated by TCRdb to 2020 to 2022). About the study as a whole: Samples from collaborators originated in the United States, Italy and Spain and spanned both the acute and convalescent phases of COVID-19. The material from the prospective study consisted of cDNA or gDNA derived from T cells, B-cell-depleted T cells, or PBMCs. The dataset comprised deeply sampled blood TCRbeta repertoires from subjects exposed to, actively infected with, or recovered from COVID-19. A freely available public database, intended as a resource for researchers studying the immune response to SARS-CoV-2, is where the repertoires were released. The samples were drawn from the first 160 participants of the ongoing ImmuneRACE study and from 1,254 subjects provided by 6 global collaborators. Sample metadata almost always included a de-identified subject ID, COVID-19 status, age in years and sex. HLA class I and class II types, where available, came from metadata supplied by the sample provider rather than from assay-based typing.

What the work shows at the level of the full study, not this receptor alone: The quantity of clinical and demographic metadata differed by source and by participant and was supplied without curation.

This sequence was found in a human donor in a cohort sampled during active COVID-19. Sequencing input: peripheral blood. This chain joins TRBV6-5 to TRBJ2-7, and possibly TRBD1, on 5 matching bases. At the DNA level, the sequence is TGTGCCAGCAGTAGACAGCTAGCCTACGAGCAGTACTTC. This yields the protein CASSRQLAYEQYF.